Shown below are 23 T cell receptor beta chains from a single sample sequenced in a study of cytomegalovirus exposure and HLA in healthy donors. This PCR relied on a set of 60 Vbeta primers and 13 Jbeta primers. Data came from immunoSEQ multiplex PCR; TCRdb stores just in-frame clones and leaves some out. This repertoire shows more than 95,000 clones, 70% to 80% found once; its top ten account for nearly 9.5%. Material for sequencing was PBMCs. The receptor set was obtained from a woman aged 50 to 60 in good health and CMV-seropositive.

The rearrangement links TRBV5-6 to TRBJ1-1; 7 positions match TRBD1. V was pared by 5 bases and J by 3 bases, with 7 bases of the junction left unmatched. This CDR3 is 14 amino acids long. Germline values: CDR1 SGHDT, CDR2 YYEEEE. The CDR3 reads CASSETGFDTEAFF. In DNA form, the CDR3 reads TGTGCCAGCAGTGAGACAGGGTTTGACACTGAAGCTTTCTTT.

This clone was seen more than once but under ten times. This chain joins TRBV7-8 and TRBJ1-5, with D possibly matching TRBD1 (6 bases). Germline CDR1 is SGHVS and CDR2 is FQNEAQ. The CDR3 sequence is 14 residues long. V dropped 3 bases and J dropped 0 bases, with 6 bases sitting between them. The CDR3 loop reads CASSLTGSNQPQHF. DNA of the CDR3: TGTGCCAGCAGCTTGACAGGTAGCAATCAGCCCCAGCATTTT.

The chain combines TRBV6-1 with TRBJ2-3; no definite D call. This CDR3 region has 11 residues. CDR1 MNHNS and CDR2 SASEGT come from the germline V gene. V was clipped by 6 bases and J by 2 bases, with 3 bases between them. This CDR3 reads CASSNTDTQYF. In nucleotides, the CDR3 is TGTGCCAGCAGCAACACAGATACGCAGTATTTT.

The V call is TRBV6-6, the J call TRBJ2-5, with a possible D match to TRBD2 (5 bases). The tail of the sequence fits TRBJ2-7 better, so the J call may be wrong. Germline CDR1 MNHNY, CDR2 SVGAGI (reference sequence). CDR3 length equals 13 residues. CDR3 nucleotides: TGTGCCAGCAGGCGGACTGACTCCTACGAGCAGTACTTC. Translating it yields CASRRTDSYEQYF.

The chain recombines TRBV19 with TRBJ1-5; TRBD1 matches 11 bases. The CDR3 is made up of 19 amino acids. The germline V gene encodes CDR1 LNHDA and CDR2 SQIVND (reference sequence). V lost 2 bases and J lost 1; bases outside the gene matches: 10. The CDR3 here is CASSIWGGTGGTSNQPQHF. Here the CDR3 DNA reads TGTGCCAGTAGTATATGGGGCGGGACAGGGGGGACAAGCAATCAGCCCCAGCATTTT. Complete variable domain (other parts from reference TRBV19 and TRBJ1-5): DGGITQSPKYLFRKEGQNVTLSCEQNLNHDAMYWYRQDPGQGLRLIYYSQIVNDFQKGDIAEGYSVSREKKESFPLTVTSAQKNPTAFYLCASSIWGGTGGTSNQPQHFGDGTRLSIL.

The rearrangement links TRBV2 to TRBJ1-5; no definite D call. V was trimmed by 4 bases and J by 5 bases, leaving 6 bases between them. The CDR3 is 12 residues long. CDR1 is SNHLY and CDR2 is FYNNEI in the germline V gene. The CDR3 loop is CASSGIDQPQHF. As DNA, the CDR3 is TGTGCCAGCAGTGGAATAGATCAGCCCCAGCATTTT.

The V and J genes are TRBV7-2 and TRBJ2-1; no clear D gene. The CDR3 has 13 residues. The V end lost 4 bases, the J end lost 9 bases, and 13 bases lay between the germline ends. Germline CDR1 and CDR2: SGHTA and FQGNSA. The CDR3 is CASSSSRISEQFF. For the CDR3, the DNA is TGTGCCAGCAGCTCCAGTCGTATCTCTGAGCAGTTCTTC.

The table lists this clone with a few counts. The genes are TRBV18 and TRBJ1-1; TRBD1 matches at 8 bases. Germline V gene sequence: CDR1 KGHSH, CDR2 LQKENI. This CDR3 spans 13 amino acids. V shed 3 bases and J 7 bases; nucleotides not matched to a gene: 4. The CDR3 here is CASSPADRGEAFF. The CDR3 region has the DNA TGTGCCAGCTCACCTGCCGACAGGGGTGAAGCTTTCTTT. The variable domain in full, completed from reference TRBV18 and TRBJ1-1, reads NAGVMQNPRHLVRRRGQEARLRCSPMKGHSHVYWYRQLPEEGLKFMVYLQKENIIDESGMPKERFSAEFPKEGPSILRIQQVVRGDSAAYFCASSPADRGEAFFGQGTRLTVV.

With respect to this clone: Likely a read error: the CDR3 ends without its conserved phenylalanine or tryptophan. Because the CDR3's place on the DNA is in doubt, the DNA is left out and the CDR3 is given as listed by TCRdb. The chain combines TRBV29-1 with TRBJ2-7; the table's D call TRBD1 went unverified against the DNA. Termini included, the CDR3 measures 9 amino acids. CDR1 and CDR2 (germline): SQVTM, ANQGSEA. CDR3: CSVANLDKS.

This chain's CDR3 is CASSVDGGLVTGELFF. The CDR3 DNA follows: TGTGCCAGCAGCGTAGACGGGGGGCTGGTCACCGGGGAGCTGTTTTTT. The chain is built from TRBV9 and TRBJ2-2, with D tentatively TRBD2 (7 bases). This CDR3 has 16 residues. Trimming took 0 bases from V and 4 from J, leaving 13 bases between them. CDR1 and CDR2 (germline): SGDLS, YYNGEE.

The chain uses TRBV6-5 and TRBJ2-7, with 9 bases aligning to TRBD1. The CDR3 runs 15 residues. V lost 0 bases to trimming and J lost 3 bases; unmatched junction nucleotides: 3. Germline CDR1 MNHEY, CDR2 SVGAGI. CDR3 DNA: TGTGCCAGCAGTTACTCCGGGACAGGGAACTACGAGCAGTACTTC. Translated, it gives CASSYSGTGNYEQYF.

V usage is TRBV30 and J usage is TRBJ2-7, with D perhaps TRBD1 (5 bases). Trimming took 3 bases from V and 2 from J, leaving 11 bases between them. Germline CDR1 and CDR2: GTSNPN and SVGIG (reference sequence). This CDR3 contains 13 residues. The chain's CDR3 is CAWRGPGPYEQYF. The CDR3 DNA follows: TGTGCCTGGAGAGGGCCAGGGCCCTACGAGCAGTACTTC.

There are a few counts of this clone. The gene calls are TRBV30 and TRBJ1-2; D is perhaps TRBD1 (5 bases). The germline gives CDR1 GTSNPN, CDR2 SVGIG (reference sequence). The V gene lost 5 bases and the J gene lost 8 bases, with 15 bases spanning the gap. CDR3 size: 12 residues. The CDR3 is CAWDDSLGGYTF. CDR3 DNA sequence: TGTGCCTGGGATGACAGCCTCGGGGGCTACACCTTC.

The rearrangement links TRBV7-2 to TRBJ2-2, with 10 bases that match TRBD1. The CDR3 extends over 15 amino acids. V lost 5 bases and J lost 4; bases outside the gene matches: 4. Germline V gene data show CDR1 as SGHTA and CDR2 as FQGNSA. The CDR3 loop is CASSRWTGGTGELFF. CDR3 in DNA: TGTGCCAGCAGCCGATGGACAGGGGGCACCGGGGAGCTGTTTTTT.

This chain joins TRBV12-5 and TRBJ1-4; a possible D gene is TRBD1 (5 bases). Trimming took 2 bases from V and 0 from J, leaving 16 bases between them. Germline CDR1 reads LGHNT; CDR2 reads FRNRAP. The CDR3 runs 18 residues. Here the CDR3 reads CASGLTPDGTSTNEKLFF. The DNA for the CDR3 is TGTGCTAGTGGTTTGACTCCCGACGGGACTTCAACTAATGAAAAACTGTTTTTT.

The chain employs TRBV7-2 and TRBJ2-7; weak D call: TRBD2 (6 bases). V was clipped by 6 bases and J by 0 bases, with 9 bases between them. The length of the CDR3 is 13 residues. Per the germline V gene, CDR1 is SGHTA and CDR2 is FQGNSA. CDR3 residues: CASRRDGSYEQYF. CDR3 in DNA: TGTGCCAGCAGGCGGGACGGCTCCTACGAGCAGTACTTC.

Regarding this clone: An end of the junction differs from the germline gene, which may be a read error. The rearrangement uses TRBV7-9 and TRBJ2-7; perhaps TRBD2 as D (5 bases). Germline assignment: CDR1 SEHNR and CDR2 FQNEAQ (reference sequence). There are 16 residues in the CDR3. The CDR3 spells CTSSKEGFLGSYEQYF. CDR3 DNA sequence: TGTACCAGCAGCAAAGAGGGCTTCCTGGGCTCCTACGAGCAGTACTTC.

In this sample, this clone turned up once. The J gene is TRBJ1-1, the V gene TRBV7-2; TRBD1 aligns across 10 bases. The CDR3 is made up of 16 amino acids. Germline lookup yields CDR1 SGHTA and CDR2 FQGNSA. V lost 5 bases and J lost 5; bases outside the gene matches: 11. Here the CDR3 DNA reads TGTGCCAGCAGCCCCCAAGGACAGGGGGTCAGTACTGAAGCTTTCTTT. Translating it yields CASSPQGQGVSTEAFF.

The genes are TRBV6-1 and TRBJ1-2, with 8 positions matching TRBD1. Losses at the gene ends were 4 bases for V and 4 bases for J; bases not matched to a gene: 14. Germline V gives CDR1 MNHNS, CDR2 SASEGT. This CDR3 spans 17 amino acids. The CDR3 protein is CASSGSGQGREGYGYTF. DNA for the CDR3: TGTGCCAGCAGTGGGTCAGGACAGGGAAGAGAAGGCTATGGCTACACCTTC.

The V gene is TRBV30, the J gene TRBJ1-1, with 7 bases lining up with TRBD1. Germline-derived CDR1 and CDR2 are GTSNPN and SVGIG (reference sequence). V dropped 0 bases and J dropped 8; count of bases not matched to a gene: 9. The CDR3 runs to 14 residues. The CDR3 region has the DNA TGTGCCTGGAGTGTACCAGGGGGGTCCTTGGAAGCTTTCTTT. It encodes CAWSVPGGSLEAFF.

CDR3 coding DNA: TGTGCCAGCAGCTTAGGGACAGGAACTAGCAATCAGCCCCAGCATTTT. Translated, it gives CASSLGTGTSNQPQHF. This chain connects TRBV7-8 to TRBJ1-5, with TRBD1 matching 7 bases. V lost 1 base to trimming and J lost 0 bases; unmatched junction nucleotides: 3. CDR1 is SGHVS and CDR2 is FQNEAQ in the germline V gene. The CDR3 runs 16 residues.

This chain joins TRBV6-5 and TRBJ1-2; a weak D match, TRBD1 (5 bases). Per the germline V gene, CDR1 is MNHEY and CDR2 is SVGAGI. The CDR3 contains 14 residues. V dropped 6 bases and J dropped 7 bases, with 18 bases sitting between them. CDR3 bases: TGTGCCAGCAGATCTCAGGGTGCCCACTCTGGCTACACCTTC. This codes for CASRSQGAHSGYTF.

Comments on this clone: Germline is not matched at one junction end, which may reflect a read error. V and J are TRBV7-7 and TRBJ2-5; 15 nucleotides line up with TRBD2. CDR1 is SSHAT and CDR2 is FNYEAQ in the germline V gene (reference sequence). The CDR3 has 16 amino acids. CDR3 nucleotide sequence: TGTGCTAGCAGCGGGGGACTAGCGGGGGGCCAAGAGACCCAGTACTTC. Protein sequence: CASSGGLAGGQETQYF.